This T cell receptor (beta chain) was documented in a study of shared clonotypes between healthy human individuals. Measured with immunoSEQ multiplex PCR; TCRdb has only the in-frame clones, and not every one. This repertoire shows hundreds of thousands of clones, around three quarters found once; its top ten account for roughly 1.9%. Germline CDR1 and CDR2: DFQATT and SNEGSKA (reference sequence). The germline V and J ends were trimmed by 5 bases and 4 bases, with 9 bases remaining between them. CDR3 length: 11 amino acids. This clonotype was obtained from a woman in her 30s in good health. Source material: memory CD4+ T cells sorted from blood. Noted subset: CD45RA-negative fraction. J is TRBJ2-7 and V is TRBV20-1; D not resolved. CDR3 bases: TGCAGTGCTTCAACTCAGTACGAGCAGTACTTC. It yields the protein CSASTQYEQYF.